Listed below are T cell receptor beta chains from one sample, sequenced in a study of a mutant IDH1 vaccine in newly diagnosed glioma. For these receptors, no antigen is known. The assay was immunoSEQ multiplex PCR, and TCRdb's table has in-frame clones only and misses some. The repertoire holds around 52,000 clones, with about 77% as singletons. The sample consisted of PBMCs, taken from a glioma patient whose treatment included an IDH1 peptide vaccine. The receptors shown here come from a woman aged 40 to 50 with glioma. The CDR3 runs from the conserved cysteine through the conserved F or W. Fields, in order: V gene, CDR3 protein.

v_call: TRBV6-1
cdr3_aa: CASSEGSYYGYTF

v_call: TRBV6-6
cdr3_aa: CASTSTGRNTIYF

v_call: TRBV6-1
cdr3_aa: CASRERTSQINARTQYF

v_call: TRBV7-8
cdr3_aa: CASSLLDRVFGNTIYF

v_call: TRBV7-2
cdr3_aa: CASSLTGGNQPQHF

v_call: TRBV2
cdr3_aa: CASSETGRSTEAFF

v_call: TRBV4-3
cdr3_aa: CASSQARQNNSPLHF

v_call: TRBV15
cdr3_aa: CATSSLGNPNEKLFF

v_call: TRBV30
cdr3_aa: CAWSPGGAWNTEAFF

v_call: TRBV15
cdr3_aa: CATSRDRAQEKLFF

v_call: TRBV5-1
cdr3_aa: CASSLPDRGETQYF

v_call: TRBV18
cdr3_aa: CASSSRDDWTGGTQETQYF

v_call: TRBV2
cdr3_aa: CASSERAGGVTGYTF

v_call: TRBV18
cdr3_aa: CASSPLGGNTEAFF

v_call: TRBV18
cdr3_aa: CASSIARGSSGNTIYF

v_call: TRBV29-1
cdr3_aa: CSVVILDGYGYTF

v_call: TRBV7-9
cdr3_aa: CASRRGQGAGNTIYF

v_call: TRBV7-2
cdr3_aa: CASSLWWDGAYNEQFF

v_call: TRBV9
cdr3_aa: CASSPGKGNTEAFF

v_call: TRBV6-6
cdr3_aa: CASSYSSRDSGNTIYF

v_call: TRBV4-3
cdr3_aa: CASSRRGRGVKNEQFF

v_call: TRBV29-1
cdr3_aa: CSVGGGDYGYTF

v_call: TRBV9
cdr3_aa: CASSVTGGADIQYF

v_call: TRBV10-2
cdr3_aa: CASHGSSYEQYF

v_call: TRBV6-1
cdr3_aa: CASKTLDSNQPQHF

v_call: TRBV27
cdr3_aa: CASSSEAHYGYTF

v_call: TRBV19
cdr3_aa: CASSHGELFF

v_call: TRBV9
cdr3_aa: CASSVGQGKDEQFF

v_call: TRBV7-9
cdr3_aa: CASSLAQGGYNEQFF

v_call: TRBV18
cdr3_aa: CASSGTATNEKLFF

v_call: TRBV19
cdr3_aa: CASTKRVGEKLFF

v_call: TRBV7-9
cdr3_aa: CASSSGRGPGTGELFF

v_call: TRBV5-1
cdr3_aa: CASSLGTNTGGYNSPLHF

v_call: TRBV18
cdr3_aa: CASSPSGGRKETQYF

v_call: TRBV7-9
cdr3_aa: CASSSPLHSRRYGYTF

v_call: TRBV7-8
cdr3_aa: CASSLKLGQGAHEQFF

v_call: TRBV6-6
cdr3_aa: CASNRPDTEAFF

v_call: TRBV5-1
cdr3_aa: CASNGRRGSDTEAFF

v_call: TRBV13
cdr3_aa: CASRDRPNYGYTF

v_call: TRBV6-1
cdr3_aa: CASIGVKGKGGYTF

v_call: TRBV11-2
cdr3_aa: CASSLGLAGIDTQYF

v_call: TRBV5-5
cdr3_aa: CASSYRALRGANVLTF

v_call: TRBV6-6
cdr3_aa: CASSLMEGGSSYEQYF

v_call: TRBV27
cdr3_aa: CASRRERVNEQYF

v_call: TRBV7-2
cdr3_aa: CASSPTTGSYGYTF

v_call: TRBV5-4
cdr3_aa: CASSFGGGTNTGELFF

v_call: TRBV14
cdr3_aa: CASSQDFGSDTQYF

v_call: TRBV27
cdr3_aa: CASSKSRQGGYEKLFF

v_call: TRBV2
cdr3_aa: CASSSLQLNTEAFF

v_call: TRBV6-1
cdr3_aa: CASSEEGQGARPPQHF

v_call: TRBV29-1
cdr3_aa: CSVGEGLIQPQHF

v_call: TRBV4-1
cdr3_aa: CASSQQDRGYGYTF

v_call: TRBV30
cdr3_aa: CAWSPLGRGRYGYTF